The source of this T cell receptor beta chain is a study of T-cell memory formation after mild COVID-19. Sample barcodes and UMIs were carried by the TCR alpha and TCR beta cDNA libraries that 5'RACE generated with constant-segment primers. TCRdb passed the 5' RACE reads through MiXCR, listing each CDR3 protein once. The sample lists about 390,000 distinct CDR3 sequences; roughly 15% were seen once. Study conclusions and caveats: Among clones contracting day 15 to 85, CD4/CD8 was balanced, whereas later expanders leaned CD4+. Among CD4+ contracting clones, most were CM and EM, and CD8+ ones EMRA.

Worth noting for this clonotype: The antigen is unknown.

The sequenced material came from PBMCs or a T cell subset sorted from them (not recorded which). The clonotype was recovered from a man between 18 and 29 years old who had mild COVID-19 (a few samples of this study predate the infection). Cell type and time point are not known.

The CDR3 DNA reads TGCAGTGTGGGACAGGGAGGGATCCCGGATGGTGGCTACACCTTC. Its protein is CSVGQGGIPDGGYTF. The gene calls are TRBV20-1 and TRBJ1-2, with 9 positions matching TRBD1. The V gene end was trimmed by 7 bases and the J gene end by 7 bases; junction bases not matched to a gene: 16. The V gene's germline CDR1 is DFQATT and CDR2 SNEGSKA (reference sequence). The length of the CDR3 is 15 residues.